This T cell receptor beta chain was identified in a study of T cells in Graves' hyperthyroidism and ophthalmopathy. Amplification yielded TCR beta CDR3 regions, with RNA transcripts as the source. The primer set for the first-round RT-PCR of the TCR CDR3 was HTBI. Each CDR3 protein is one row after TCRdb ran MiXCR on the multiplex PCR reads. The table has 700,000 or so distinct CDR3 sequences, roughly 15% seen once. The CDR3 extends over 16 amino acids. J was trimmed by 4 bases and V by 3 bases; bases with no gene match: 3. Germline-derived CDR1 and CDR2 are LGHNA and YSLEER. The table lists this clonotype with many counts.

This receptor was identified in a woman in her fifties or sixties with Graves' ophthalmopathy. The chain recombines TRBV4-3 with TRBJ2-3; TRBD2 matches 14 bases. The material sequenced was blood. The CDR3 nucleotides are TGCGCCAGCAGCCAGACTAGCGGGAGGGTCCCAGATACGCAGTATTTT. It translates to CASSQTSGRVPDTQYF.